This T cell receptor beta chain was recovered during a study of OX40 agonist ivuxolimab in advanced cancers. Overall study results and limits: At 0.1 to 3.0 mg/kg, CD4+ and CD8+ blood T cells expanded clonally by week 6.

This CDR3 contains 13 residues. V was pared by 5 bases and J by 2 bases, with 9 bases between. Germline CDR1 SGHAT, CDR2 FQNNGV. Blood was sampled at baseline, cycle 4 day 1, and cycle 7 day 1. Libraries were prepared by immunoSEQ multiplex PCR; TCRdb keeps only in-frame clonotypes and omits some of them. The table shows some 70,000 clones, with approximately 90% occurring only once. To note about this clone: Its antigen is unidentified.

Sequences were derived from CD4+ or CD8+ T cells sorted from blood, sampled in a trial of the OX40 agonist ivuxolimab. The rearrangement links TRBV11-2 to TRBJ1-2; maybe TRBD1 (5 bases). The origin of this receptor is an adult with an advanced solid tumor such as melanoma, head and neck, liver or kidney cancer. The CDR3 loop reads CASSQGFNYGYTF. The CDR3 bases are TGTGCCAGCAGCCAGGGTTTCAACTATGGCTACACCTTC.